This is a list of T cell receptor beta chains from one sample in a study of T cells in Graves' hyperthyroidism and ophthalmopathy. MiXCR was run by TCRdb on the multiplex PCR reads, yielding one entry per CDR3 protein. The sample contains around 500,000 distinct CDR3 sequences, 14% of which appear only once. The sample was blood. The receptor set was obtained from a woman aged 40 to 50 with Graves' hyperthyroidism. Each CDR3 is given with its conserved first and last residue. D genes are given only for firm matches. For some rows the clone size is stated as once, few or many, or as a class when expanded; others skip it.

v_gene	j_gene	abundance	d_gene	CDR3aa	CDR3nt
TRBV27	TRBJ2-5	many	NA	CASSFSYQETQYF	TGTGCCAGCAGTTTCTCGTACCAAGAGACCCAGTACTTC
TRBV6-1	TRBJ2-3	few	TRBD2	CASSRTSGNYYSADTQYF	TGTGCCAGCAGCCGGACTAGCGGGAACTACTATAGCGCAGATACGCAGTATTTT
TRBV6-1	TRBJ1-4	NA	NA	CASAKGVDEKLFF	TGTGCCAGCGCCAAAGGGGTCGATGAAAAACTGTTTTTT
TRBV7-2	TRBJ2-7	few	NA	CASSFFGGTHREQYF	TGTGCCAGCAGCTTCTTCGGCGGCACCCACAGGGAGCAGTACTTC
TRBV6-2/TRBV6-3	TRBJ2-7	NA	TRBD2	CASSGTSSSYEQYF	TGTGCCAGCAGTGGGACTAGCAGTTCCTACGAGCAGTACTTC
TRBV12-3/TRBV12-4	TRBJ1-1	many	NA	CASSLYGGGTAEAFF	TGTGCCAGCAGTTTGTATGGAGGGGGGACCGCTGAAGCTTTCTTT
TRBV5-1	TRBJ2-1	NA	NA	CASSPIDGGQEQFF	TGCGCCAGCAGCCCGATAGACGGAGGCCAGGAGCAGTTCTTC
TRBV2	TRBJ1-4	many	NA	CASSELADAEKLFF	TGTGCCAGCAGTGAGCTTGCGGACGCTGAAAAACTGTTTTTT
TRBV7-6	TRBJ2-1	NA	TRBD2	CASSLGPRTSGTRGNEQFF	TGTGCCAGCAGCTTAGGGCCTAGGACTAGCGGTACCCGAGGGAATGAGCAGTTCTTC
TRBV5-1	TRBJ2-1	many	TRBD2	CASSLAGTSGIYNEQFF	TGCGCCAGCAGCTTGGCCGGGACTAGCGGGATCTACAATGAGCAGTTCTTC
TRBV7-9	TRBJ2-1	many	TRBD1	CASSLAPGQGQFF	TGTGCCAGCAGCTTAGCGCCCGGACAGGGGCAGTTCTTC
TRBV11-2	TRBJ2-3	many	NA	CASSLGGGLMSDTQYF	TGTGCCAGCAGCTTAGGTGGAGGGCTTATGTCAGATACGCAGTATTTT
TRBV7-6	TRBJ2-1	few	NA	CASSRWDDRDNEQFF	TGTGCCAGCTCCCGCTGGGACGATCGGGACAATGAGCAGTTCTTC
TRBV20-1	TRBJ2-7	many	NA	CSASPIVGEQYF	TGCAGTGCTAGTCCCATAGTAGGCGAGCAGTACTTC
TRBV13	TRBJ2-1	many	NA	CASSSMASVSYNEQFF	TGTGCCAGCAGCTCGATGGCTAGCGTATCGTATAATGAGCAGTTCTTC
TRBV6-1	TRBJ2-7	NA	TRBD1	CASDVGQGLDEQYF	TGTGCCAGTGATGTGGGACAGGGGCTAGACGAGCAGTACTTC
TRBV7-9	TRBJ2-5	many	NA	CASSLAGQIETQYF	TGTGCCAGCAGCTTAGCGGGCCAGATAGAGACCCAGTACTTC
TRBV6-6	TRBJ2-5	many	TRBD2	CASSYDLAGPQETQYF	TGTGCCAGCAGTTACGATCTAGCGGGGCCACAAGAGACCCAGTACTTC
TRBV12-3/TRBV12-4	TRBJ2-2	many	NA	CASIWQGAGELFF	TGTGCCAGCATATGGCAGGGTGCCGGGGAGCTGTTTTTT
TRBV13	TRBJ2-1	NA	NA	CASSLTGAGLYNEQFF	TGTGCCAGCAGCTTAACTGGCGCGGGGCTGTACAATGAGCAGTTCTTC
TRBV7-9	TRBJ2-7	NA	TRBD2	CASSQGLAVTYEQYF	TGTGCCAGCAGCCAGGGACTAGCCGTCACCTACGAGCAGTACTTC
TRBV20-1	TRBJ1-5	many	TRBD1	CSATTGDPTPSQPQHF	TGCAGTGCCACGACAGGGGATCCCACGCCCAGTCAGCCCCAGCATTTT
TRBV5-1	TRBJ2-2	many	NA	CASSHATNTGELFF	TGCGCCAGCAGCCATGCTACGAACACCGGGGAGCTGTTTTTT
TRBV6-1	TRBJ2-5	NA	TRBD2	CASSEDSGSETQYF	TGTGCCAGCAGTGAAGATAGCGGGAGCGAGACCCAGTACTTC
TRBV9	TRBJ2-3	few	TRBD2	CASSVEGLAKDTQYF	TGTGCCAGCAGCGTAGAGGGACTAGCGAAGGATACGCAGTATTTT
TRBV6-1	TRBJ2-3	many	NA	CASSEEVGTQYF	TGTGCCAGCAGTGAAGAAGTCGGTACGCAGTATTTT
TRBV20-1	TRBJ2-1	NA	NA	CSALMGNEQFF	TGCAGTGCTTTAATGGGCAATGAGCAGTTCTTC
TRBV5-4	TRBJ2-5	few	NA	CASSRDRDKTQYF	TGTGCCAGCAGCCGAGACAGAGACAAGACCCAGTACTTC
TRBV19	TRBJ2-7	NA	TRBD1	CASSIQTGGNEQYF	TGTGCCAGTAGTATTCAGACAGGGGGGAACGAGCAGTACTTC
TRBV19	TRBJ2-5	NA	NA	CASSSVRGAETQYF	TGTGCCAGTAGCTCCGTGAGGGGCGCGGAGACCCAGTACTTC
TRBV7-8	TRBJ1-2	NA	NA	CASSYRDAGGYTF	TGTGCCAGCAGCTACAGGGATGCGGGCGGCTACACCTTC
TRBV7-6	TRBJ2-2	NA	TRBD2	CASRGGSGTGELFF	TGTGCCAGCCGCGGCGGGAGTGGCACCGGGGAGCTGTTTTTT
TRBV3-1	TRBJ2-2	many	TRBD2	CASSGGDFRHTGELFF	TGTGCCAGCAGCGGGGGGGACTTCCGTCACACCGGGGAGCTGTTTTTT
TRBV6-1	TRBJ2-3	many	NA	CASSPWEPTDTQYF	TGTGCCAGCAGCCCCTGGGAACCCACAGATACGCAGTATTTT
TRBV12-3/TRBV12-4	TRBJ1-5	few	NA	CASSFSGKEANQPQHF	TGTGCCAGCAGTTTTTCCGGAAAGGAGGCCAATCAGCCCCAGCATTTT
TRBV12-3/TRBV12-4	TRBJ2-5	NA	TRBD2	CASSLALAVIQETQYF	TGTGCCAGCAGTTTAGCGCTAGCGGTAATACAAGAGACCCAGTACTTC
TRBV6-1	TRBJ2-5	many	TRBD1	CASSGTGFETQYF	TGTGCCAGCAGTGGGACAGGGTTCGAGACCCAGTACTTC
TRBV11-1	TRBJ1-4	NA	NA	CASSLGTATNEKLFF	TGTGCCAGCAGCCTTGGGACTGCAACTAATGAAAAACTGTTTTTT
TRBV12-3/TRBV12-4	TRBJ1-3	many	NA	CASSFDSSGNTIYF	TGTGCCAGCAGTTTTGACTCCTCTGGAAACACCATATATTTT